The source of this TCR beta chain is a study of OX40 agonist ivuxolimab in advanced cancers. General observations from the study: Some nonresponders additionally presented with little normalized T-cell clonal expansion.

Method: immunoSEQ multiplex PCR; TCRdb's copy keeps in-frame clones and lacks some. The top ten clones hold around 0.31% of a sample with about 100,000 clones, approximately 90% of them seen once. Of note for this clone: Its antigen is currently unknown. Its ends do not fully match the called genes, so a read error is possible. This CDR3 is also generated by other DNA sequences in the sample.

Peripheral blood came from all dose cohorts at three timepoints. The germline V gene encodes CDR1 SGHNT and CDR2 YYREEE (reference sequence). The CDR3 is 16 residues long. The specimen comprised CD4+ or CD8+ T cells sorted from blood, sampled in a trial of the OX40 agonist ivuxolimab. This sequence was found in an adult with an advanced solid tumor such as melanoma, head and neck, liver or kidney cancer. The gene calls are TRBV5-4 and TRBJ2-7; 11 positions match TRBD2. CDR3 in amino acids: CASSFPSGGSSYEQYF. The CDR3, as DNA: TGTGCCAGCAGTTTCCCTAGCGGGGGGTCCTCCTACGAGCAATACTTC. The full variable domain, rest sourced from reference TRBV5-4 and TRBJ2-7, is ETGVTQSPTHLIKTRGQQVTLRCSSQSGHNTVSWYQQALGQGPQFIFQYYREEENGRGNFPPRFSGLQFPNYSSELNVNALELDDSALYLCASSFPSGGSSYEQYFGPGTRLTVT.